This T cell receptor (beta chain) was documented in a study of shared clonotypes between healthy human individuals. Selected positively for CCR7 and CD45RO-negative, naive CD8 cells excluded terminally differentiated effector memory CD45RA+ cells. Every contributor of samples was a Caucasian grown-up residing in Nashville, Tennessee. In germline, CDR1 is SGHDT, CDR2 YYEEEE. This CDR3 has 18 amino acids. V was trimmed by 4 bases and J by 0 bases, leaving 17 bases between them. The repertoire was sequenced with immunoSEQ multiplex PCR; TCRdb's copy has only in-frame clones and lacks some. In the table there are almost 700,000 clones, roughly 94% of which are singletons.

This sequence was found in a man aged 25 to 45 in good health. The chain employs TRBV5-6 and TRBJ2-6, with D perhaps TRBD2 (5 bases). The sequencing sample was made of naive CD8+ T cells sorted from blood. CDR3 protein: CASSPPSGLHSGANVLTF. CDR3 DNA: TGTGCCAGCAGCCCACCGTCCGGACTTCACTCTGGGGCCAACGTCCTGACTTTC.